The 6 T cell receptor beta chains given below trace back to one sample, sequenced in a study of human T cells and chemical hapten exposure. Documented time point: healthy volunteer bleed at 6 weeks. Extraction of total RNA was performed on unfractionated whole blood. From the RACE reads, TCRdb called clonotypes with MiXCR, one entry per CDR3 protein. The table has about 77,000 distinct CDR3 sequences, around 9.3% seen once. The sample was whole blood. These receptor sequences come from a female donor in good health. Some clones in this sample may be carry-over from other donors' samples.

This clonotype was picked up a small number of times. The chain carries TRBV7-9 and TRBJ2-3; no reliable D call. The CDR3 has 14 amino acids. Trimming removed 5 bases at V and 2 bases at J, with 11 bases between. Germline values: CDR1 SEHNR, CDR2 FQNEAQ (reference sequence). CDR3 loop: CASSSFADTDTQYF. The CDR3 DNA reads TGTGCCAGCAGCAGTTTTGCAGACACAGATACGCAGTATTTT. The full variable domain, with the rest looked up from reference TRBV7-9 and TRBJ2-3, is DTGVSQNPRHKITKRGQNVTFRCDPISEHNRLYWYRQTLGQGPEFLTYFQNEAQLEKSRLLSDRFSAERPKGSFSTLEIQRTEQGDSAMYLCASSSFADTDTQYFGPGTRLTVL.

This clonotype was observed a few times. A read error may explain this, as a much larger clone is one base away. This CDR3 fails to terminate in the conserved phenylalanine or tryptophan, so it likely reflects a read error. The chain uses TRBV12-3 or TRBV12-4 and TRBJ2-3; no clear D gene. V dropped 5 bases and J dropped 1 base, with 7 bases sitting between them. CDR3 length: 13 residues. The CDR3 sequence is CASSTQGTDTQYL. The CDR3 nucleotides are TGTGCCAGCAGTACTCAGGGCACAGATACGCAGTATTTG.

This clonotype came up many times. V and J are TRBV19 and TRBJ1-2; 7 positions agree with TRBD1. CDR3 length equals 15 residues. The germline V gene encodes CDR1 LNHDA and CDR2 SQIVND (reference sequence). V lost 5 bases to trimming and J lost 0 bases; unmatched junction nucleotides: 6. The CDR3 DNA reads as TGTGCCAGTAGTGCTGGGACAGTTCCTAACTATGGCTACACCTTC. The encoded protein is CASSAGTVPNYGYTF.

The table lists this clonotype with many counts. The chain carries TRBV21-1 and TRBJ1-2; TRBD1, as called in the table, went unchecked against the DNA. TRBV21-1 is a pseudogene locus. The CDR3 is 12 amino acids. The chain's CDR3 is CASTRGVRGYTF. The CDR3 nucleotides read TGTGCCAGTACCAGGGGAGTTCGTGGCTACACCTTC.

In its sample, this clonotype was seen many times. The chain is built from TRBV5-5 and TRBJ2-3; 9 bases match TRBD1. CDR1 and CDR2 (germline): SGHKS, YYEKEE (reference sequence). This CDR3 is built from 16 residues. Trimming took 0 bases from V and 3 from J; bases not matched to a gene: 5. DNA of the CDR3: TGTGCCAGCAGCTTGGTAGGACAGGGGACTACAGATACGCAGTATTTT. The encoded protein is CASSLVGQGTTDTQYF.

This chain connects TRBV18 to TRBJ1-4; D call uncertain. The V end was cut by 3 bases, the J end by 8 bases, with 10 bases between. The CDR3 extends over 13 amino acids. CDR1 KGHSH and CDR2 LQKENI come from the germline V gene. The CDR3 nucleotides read TGTGCCAGCTCACCCGGCCATAGGGAAAAACTGTTTTTT. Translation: CASSPGHREKLFF.